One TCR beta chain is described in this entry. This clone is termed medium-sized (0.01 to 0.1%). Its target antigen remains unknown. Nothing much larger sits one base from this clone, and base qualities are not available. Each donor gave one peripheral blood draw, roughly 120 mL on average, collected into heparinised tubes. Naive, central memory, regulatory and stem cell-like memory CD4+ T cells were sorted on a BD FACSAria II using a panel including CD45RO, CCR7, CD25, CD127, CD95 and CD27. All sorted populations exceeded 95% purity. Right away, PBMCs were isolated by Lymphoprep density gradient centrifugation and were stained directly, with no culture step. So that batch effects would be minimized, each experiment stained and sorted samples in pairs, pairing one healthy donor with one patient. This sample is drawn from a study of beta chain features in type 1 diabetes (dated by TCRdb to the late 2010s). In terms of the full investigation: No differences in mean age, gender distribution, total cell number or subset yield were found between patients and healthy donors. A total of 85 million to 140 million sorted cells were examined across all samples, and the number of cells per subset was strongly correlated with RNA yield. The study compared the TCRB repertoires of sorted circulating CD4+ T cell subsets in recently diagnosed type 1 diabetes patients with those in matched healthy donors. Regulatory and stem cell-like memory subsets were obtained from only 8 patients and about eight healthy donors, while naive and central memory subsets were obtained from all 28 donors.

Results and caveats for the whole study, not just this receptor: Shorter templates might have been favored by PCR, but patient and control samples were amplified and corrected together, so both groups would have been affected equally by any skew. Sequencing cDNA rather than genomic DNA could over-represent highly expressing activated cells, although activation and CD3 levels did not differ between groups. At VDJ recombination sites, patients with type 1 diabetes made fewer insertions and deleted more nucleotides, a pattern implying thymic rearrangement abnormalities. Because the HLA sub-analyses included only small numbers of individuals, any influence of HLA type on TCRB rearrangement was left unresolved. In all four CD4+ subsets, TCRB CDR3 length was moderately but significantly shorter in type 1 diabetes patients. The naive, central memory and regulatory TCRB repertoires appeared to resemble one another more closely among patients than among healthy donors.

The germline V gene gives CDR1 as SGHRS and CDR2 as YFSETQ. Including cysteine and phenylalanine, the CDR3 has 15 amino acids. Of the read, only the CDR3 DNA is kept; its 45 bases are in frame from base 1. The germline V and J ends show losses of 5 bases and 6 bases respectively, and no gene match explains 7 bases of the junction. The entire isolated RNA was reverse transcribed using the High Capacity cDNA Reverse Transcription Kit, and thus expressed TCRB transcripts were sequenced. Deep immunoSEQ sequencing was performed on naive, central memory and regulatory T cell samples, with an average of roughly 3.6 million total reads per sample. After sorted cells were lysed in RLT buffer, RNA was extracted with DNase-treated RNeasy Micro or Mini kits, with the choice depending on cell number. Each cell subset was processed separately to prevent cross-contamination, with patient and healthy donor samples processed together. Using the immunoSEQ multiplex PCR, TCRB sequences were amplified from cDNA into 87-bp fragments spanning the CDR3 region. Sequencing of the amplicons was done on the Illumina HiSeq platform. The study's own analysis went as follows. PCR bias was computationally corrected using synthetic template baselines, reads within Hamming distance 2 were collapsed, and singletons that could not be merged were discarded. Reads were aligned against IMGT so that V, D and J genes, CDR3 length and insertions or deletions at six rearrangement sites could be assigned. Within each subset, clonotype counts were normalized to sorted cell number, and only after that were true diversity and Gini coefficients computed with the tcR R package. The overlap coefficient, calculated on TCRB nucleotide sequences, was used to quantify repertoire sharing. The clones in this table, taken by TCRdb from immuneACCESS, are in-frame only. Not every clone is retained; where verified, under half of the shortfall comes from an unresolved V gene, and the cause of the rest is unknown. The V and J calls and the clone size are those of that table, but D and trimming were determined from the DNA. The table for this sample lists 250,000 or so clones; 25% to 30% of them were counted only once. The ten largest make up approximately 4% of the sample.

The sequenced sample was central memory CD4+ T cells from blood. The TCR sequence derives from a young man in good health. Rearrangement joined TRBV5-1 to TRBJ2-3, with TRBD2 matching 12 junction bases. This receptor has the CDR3 CASREGLAGTDTQYF. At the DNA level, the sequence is TGCGCCAGCAGGGAAGGACTAGCGGGGACGGATACGCAGTATTTT.